The rows below give T cell receptor beta chains drawn from one sample of a study of cytomegalovirus exposure and HLA in healthy donors. Here immunoSEQ multiplex PCR was the method, and the copy in TCRdb shows in-frame clones only, minus some. Of 100,000 to 150,000 clones in the sample, over 75% were seen once. Input material: PBMCs. The receptor set was obtained from a woman in her thirties or forties in good health and CMV-seropositive. CDR3s include the opening cysteine and the closing phenylalanine or tryptophan. The D gene is left open where the match is weak. A clone size is listed for some rows: how often the clone was seen (once, few, many), or a class if it is expanded.

DNA	CDR3	J	D	size	V
TGTGCCAGCAGCCCTAGGGGACTAGCGGGAGTCTTCGAGCAGTACTTC	CASSPRGLAGVFEQYF	TRBJ2-7	TRBD2	NA	TRBV14
TGCGCCAGCAGCTCGCGACGCTCTAGCGGGGCGAATACAGATACGCAGTATTTT	CASSSRRSSGANTDTQYF	TRBJ2-3	TRBD2	NA	TRBV5-1
TGTGCCTGGAGTGGTTTGGGCAGTTCTAATGAAAAACTGTTTTTT	CAWSGLGSSNEKLFF	TRBJ1-4	NA	NA	TRBV30
TGTGCCAGTAGTAGAGACGTGGGACTACGTGGTAGTCAAGAGACCCAGTACTTC	CASSRDVGLRGSQETQYF	TRBJ2-5	TRBD2	NA	TRBV19
TGTGCCAGCAGGGCGGGAGGGCCGAGAGACAATGAGCAGTTCTTC	CASRAGGPRDNEQFF	TRBJ2-1	TRBD2	NA	TRBV28
TGTGCCAGCAGTTCAAGAGGGCTAAACACTGAAGCTTTCTTT	CASSSRGLNTEAFF	TRBJ1-1	NA	NA	TRBV6-6
TGTGCCAGCAGTTTGAAGGCGGGGATCTACGAGCAGTACTTC	CASSLKAGIYEQYF	TRBJ2-7	NA	NA	TRBV27
TGTGCCAGCAGCGTGCAGGGGCCAAGCAATCAGCCCCAGCATTTT	CASSVQGPSNQPQHF	TRBJ1-5	NA	NA	TRBV21-1
TGCAGCGTCAATCGACTAGCGGCCGGGGGGGATGAGCAGTTCTTC	CSVNRLAAGGDEQFF	TRBJ2-1	TRBD2	NA	TRBV29-1
TGCGCCAGCAGATGGCAGGGGGAAATGAACACTGAAGCTTTCTTT	CASRWQGEMNTEAFF	TRBJ1-1	TRBD1	NA	TRBV5-1
TGTGCCAGCAGCAAAGGGCGGCTCTCCTACGAGCAGTACTTC	CASSKGRLSYEQYF	TRBJ2-7	NA	NA	TRBV21-1
TGCGCCAGCAGCTTGGAACAGCAATCCTACAATGAGCAGTTCTTC	CASSLEQQSYNEQFF	TRBJ2-1	NA	NA	TRBV5-1
TGTGCCAGCAGTTACTCGATGCCCGACGGGACTGAAGCTTTCTTT	CASSYSMPDGTEAFF	TRBJ1-1	NA	NA	TRBV6-6
TGTGCCAGCAGTCGCCTAGCGGGAGTAACAGATACGCAGTATTTT	CASSRLAGVTDTQYF	TRBJ2-3	TRBD2	NA	TRBV2
TGTGCCAGTAGCTCTAGCAGGAGCTCCTACGAGCAGTACTTC	CASSSSRSSYEQYF	TRBJ2-7	NA	few	TRBV19
TGTGCCAGCAGTTTATGGAGCACAGGGCAATATAGCAATCAGCCCCAGCATTTT	CASSLWSTGQYSNQPQHF	TRBJ1-5	NA	NA	TRBV28
TGCGCCAGCAGCCTCCGGGACACCAGCACAGATACGCAGTATTTT	CASSLRDTSTDTQYF	TRBJ2-3	NA	NA	TRBV4-1
TGTGCCAGCAGTTTAAGGGGTTTCAGTCAGCTCCAGCATTTT	CASSLRGFSQLQHF	TRBJ1-5	NA	NA	TRBV27
TGTGCCAGCAGTGAAGGGGCTAGCGCGATCATCTTC	CASSEGASAIIF	TRBJ2-7	NA	NA	TRBV6-1
TGTGCCAGCAGTTTTACCGGGACAGGGCGGAAACCCCAGCATTTT	CASSFTGTGRKPQHF	TRBJ1-5	TRBD1	NA	TRBV28
TGTGCCAGCAGTTTAGTGGGAGGACAGGATGAAGCTTTCTTT	CASSLVGGQDEAFF	TRBJ1-1	TRBD1	NA	TRBV28
TGTGCCAGCAGCCTCCGGAGGGCCCAACGCACAGATACGCAGTATTTT	CASSLRRAQRTDTQYF	TRBJ2-3	NA	NA	TRBV11-2
TGTGCCAGCAGCTTAAGATCGGTGGCGAACACCGGGGAGCTGTTTTTT	CASSLRSVANTGELFF	TRBJ2-2	NA	NA	TRBV7-9
TGTGCCAGCAGTGTCTCCCGGACAGGCTATAGCAATCAGCCCCAGCATTTT	CASSVSRTGYSNQPQHF	TRBJ1-5	TRBD1	NA	TRBV6-1
TGTGCCAGCAGTGAATGGGGGGAAGGTGAGACCCAGTACTTC	CASSEWGEGETQYF	TRBJ2-5	NA	once	TRBV2
TGTGCCAGTAGCTCGTCTGTGCGGAGCACAGATACGCAGTATTTT	CASSSSVRSTDTQYF	TRBJ2-3	NA	NA	TRBV19
TGTGCCAGCAGTTTACAGGGGAATAGCAATCAGCCCCAGCATTTT	CASSLQGNSNQPQHF	TRBJ1-5	TRBD1	NA	TRBV2
TGTGCCAGCAGCTCTACGCAGGGTCGCGAGCAGTACTTC	CASSSTQGREQYF	TRBJ2-7	NA	NA	TRBV5-4
TGTGCCACCAGCAGGCGGACAGGGGGCAATCAGCCCCAGCATTTT	CATSRRTGGNQPQHF	TRBJ1-5	TRBD1	NA	TRBV15
TGTGCCAGCAGCTTAGATCCCACAGCCTACAATGAGCAGTTCTTC	CASSLDPTAYNEQFF	TRBJ2-1	NA	NA	TRBV11-2
TGTGCCAGCAGCCAAGATCGCGGGGCGCAGTTCTTC	CASSQDRGAQFF	TRBJ2-1	NA	NA	TRBV14
TGTGCCACCAGACCCGGGACTAGCACCGATGAGCAGTTCTTC	CATRPGTSTDEQFF	TRBJ2-1	TRBD2	NA	TRBV2
TGTGCCAGCACCACCTGGGCAGGGCAAGAGACCCAGTACTTC	CASTTWAGQETQYF	TRBJ2-5	NA	NA	TRBV7-6
TGTGCCAGCAGTAGAACAGGCTACGAGCAGTACTTC	CASSRTGYEQYF	TRBJ2-7	NA	few	TRBV6-5
TGTGCCAGCAGTTACACAGGGGGCGCTGGGGCCAACGTCCTGACTTTC	CASSYTGGAGANVLTF	TRBJ2-6	TRBD1	few	TRBV6-4
TGCGCCAGCAGGCCTAGCGGACCTTATGGCAATGAGCAGTTCTTC	CASRPSGPYGNEQFF	TRBJ2-1	TRBD2	NA	TRBV5-1
TGTGCCAGCAGTTACGGCGGGAGGGGGGAGACCCAGTACTTC	CASSYGGRGETQYF	TRBJ2-5	TRBD2	NA	TRBV6-5
TGCGCCAGCAGTATTACAGGGGAAGAGACCCAGTACTTC	CASSITGEETQYF	TRBJ2-5	TRBD1	NA	TRBV5-1
TGTGCCAGCAGCGCCTCCCGGGACAGGGTCAATGAGCAGTTCTTC	CASSASRDRVNEQFF	TRBJ2-1	TRBD1	few	TRBV9
TGCGCCAGCAGCTTGGTCCGGAACACTGAAGCTTTCTTT	CASSLVRNTEAFF	TRBJ1-1	NA	NA	TRBV5-1
TGCGCCAGCACCTCTTCCCTTAGTGAGGGCACAGATACGCAGTATTTT	CASTSSLSEGTDTQYF	TRBJ2-3	NA	few	TRBV5-1
TGTGCCAGCAGTGAGGCGGCGGGGTACACCGGGGAGCTGTTTTTT	CASSEAAGYTGELFF	TRBJ2-2	NA	few	TRBV25-1
TGTGCCAGCAGCCTGACAGGGAGTGGCGGCACTGAAGCTTTCTTT	CASSLTGSGGTEAFF	TRBJ1-1	TRBD1	once	TRBV6-5
TGCGCCAGCAGCCGGGGGACTAGCCAAGAGACCCAGTACTTC	CASSRGTSQETQYF	TRBJ2-5	TRBD2	NA	TRBV5-1
TGCAGCGTTGGCGGGACAGAGGGGACTGAAGCTTTCTTT	CSVGGTEGTEAFF	TRBJ1-1	TRBD1	NA	TRBV29-1
TGTGCCAGTAAGTGGGGAGATGGCTACACCTTC	CASKWGDGYTF	TRBJ1-2	NA	few	TRBV19
TGTGCCAGCAGGCTACAGGGGACGAACACTGAAGCTTTCTTT	CASRLQGTNTEAFF	TRBJ1-1	TRBD1	NA	TRBV2
TGTGCCTGGAGTAAGCCCCCTCCCATGAACACTGAAGCTTTCTTT	CAWSKPPPMNTEAFF	TRBJ1-1	NA	NA	TRBV30
TGTGCCAGCGCCGAATTAAACAGGGGGACTGAAGCTTTCTTT	CASAELNRGTEAFF	TRBJ1-1	TRBD1	once	TRBV28